This entry lists 22 T cell receptor beta chains sequenced from one sample in a study of regulatory T cells in long-lasting Graves disease. The time point denotes: persistent/refractory GD, antithyroid drugs over 5 years with positive TRAb. PBMCs provided the RNA from which the TCR library was made. Both iRepertoire HTBI primers and Arm-PCR of CDR3 regions were used to build the TCR beta libraries. MiXCR, run by TCRdb on the multiplex PCR reads, gives a single entry per CDR3 protein. The sample lists 310,000 or so distinct CDR3 sequences; 20% were seen once. Sample: peripheral blood mononuclear cells (PBMCs), taken when the disease was refractory, from a patient treated with antithyroid drugs. The source is a female donor with Graves disease.

This clonotype occurred a few times. The chain couples TRBV5-5 to TRBJ2-5; possible D gene TRBD2, 6 bases. Trimming removed 2 bases at V and 5 bases at J, with 22 bases between. This CDR3 is built from 17 residues. Germline CDR1 SGHKS, CDR2 YYEKEE (reference sequence). CDR3 DNA: TGTGCCAGCAGCTTAGGGAAGGGACTCCAAGTTTGGGAGACCCAGTACTTC. Translating it yields CASSLGKGLQVWETQYF.

Note on this clonotype: This could be a read error, since a much larger clone is one nucleotide away. CDR3 loop: CASSHWNRRDTQYF. The CDR3 DNA reads as TGTGCCAGCAGCCATTGGAACCGCAGGGACACTCAGTACTTC. The rearrangement joins TRBV7-9 to TRBJ2-4; tentatively, D is TRBD1 (6 bases). Trimming took 5 bases from V and 12 from J, leaving 20 bases between them. CDR1 is SEHNR and CDR2 is FQNEAQ in the germline V gene (reference sequence). The CDR3 has 14 residues.

This clonotype was observed at least ten times. V usage is TRBV28 and J usage is TRBJ1-4; no clear D. The germline CDR1 and CDR2 sequences are MDHEN and SYDVKM. Trimming removed 3 bases at V and 5 bases at J, with 7 bases between. The length of the CDR3 is 13 residues. CDR3 coding DNA: TGTGCCAGCAGTTTTCAGAGGAATGAAAAACTGTTTTTT. Translation gives CASSFQRNEKLFF.

This clonotype was seen repeatedly, ten times or more. This chain joins TRBV6-1 and TRBJ1-1; D unresolved. Germline CDR1 MNHNS, CDR2 SASEGT. The V end was cut by 0 bases, the J end by 4 bases, with 6 bases between. The CDR3 covers 13 residues. CDR3 in amino acids: CASSEARSTEAFF. In DNA form, the CDR3 reads TGTGCCAGCAGTGAAGCCCGATCCACTGAAGCTTTCTTT.

As to this clonotype: The junction departs from the called germline gene at one end, perhaps through a read error. The chain carries TRBV20-1 and TRBJ2-5; D call uncertain. The CDR3 loop spans 13 amino acids. CDR1 and CDR2 (germline): DFQATT, SNEGSKA (reference sequence). The CDR3 nucleotides are TGCAGTGCAAGAGGTGGTAGCACCGAGACCCAGTACTTC. Protein sequence: CSARGGSTETQYF.

CDR3 DNA: TGCAGTGCTAGAGCGACAGGGAGAATAGATCAGCCCCAGCATTTT. This encodes CSARATGRIDQPQHF. This sequence joins TRBV20-1 and TRBJ1-5; 7 bases line up with TRBD1. V lost 1 base, J lost 5 bases, and 8 bases stayed unmatched. Per germline, CDR1 DFQATT and CDR2 SNEGSKA (reference sequence). This CDR3 is built from 15 residues.

On this clonotype: This may be a read error: a much more frequent sequence differs by one nucleotide. In this CDR3 the conserved last residue, phenylalanine or tryptophan, is missing, so a read error is likely. V and J are TRBV7-9 and TRBJ1-2; TRBD1 matches at 7 bases. The germline V gene encodes CDR1 SEHNR and CDR2 FQNEAQ (reference sequence). The J segment lost 6 bases and the V segment lost 5 bases, leaving 3 bases of the junction unmatched. CDR3 size: 12 residues. CDR3 sequence reads: CASSIGQDGYTL. CDR3 sequence (DNA): TGTGCCAGCAGCATAGGACAGGATGGCTACACCCTC.

The chain links TRBV19 to TRBJ2-7; 8 bases map to TRBD2. The ends lost 5 bases at V and 1 base at J; junction bases unmatched: 10. CDR1 is LNHDA, CDR2 SQIVND, per germline (reference sequence). The length of the CDR3 is 16 residues. The CDR3 protein is CASSPHASGRSYEQYF. Here the CDR3 DNA reads TGTGCCAGTAGTCCTCATGCGAGCGGGAGATCCTACGAGCAGTACTTC. Based on the CDR3 plus reference TRBV19 and TRBJ2-7, the full variable domain is DGGITQSPKYLFRKEGQNVTLSCEQNLNHDAMYWYRQDPGQGLRLIYYSQIVNDFQKGDIAEGYSVSREKKESFPLTVTSAQKNPTAFYLCASSPHASGRSYEQYFGPGTRLTVT.

V and J are TRBV5-1 and TRBJ1-4; no firm D call. V gave up 0 bases and J gave up 8 bases, with 8 bases separating them. CDR3 size: 13 residues. Germline V gene data show CDR1 as SGHRS and CDR2 as YFSETQ. For the CDR3, the DNA is TGCGCCAGCAGCTTGGATCCGGGGGAAAAACTGTTTTTT. Translated, it gives CASSLDPGEKLFF. The complete variable domain, with remaining parts taken from reference TRBV5-1 and TRBJ1-4, reads KAGVTQTPRYLIKTRGQQVTLSCSPISGHRSVSWYQQTPGQGLQFLFEYFSETQRNKGNFPGRFSGRQFSNSRSEMNVSTLELGDSALYLCASSLDPGEKLFFGSGTQLSVL.

This clonotype was detected many times. The chain uses TRBV3-1 and TRBJ1-6; no definite D call. The V end was cut by 0 bases, the J end by 14 bases, with 8 bases between. This CDR3 contains 12 residues. The germline V gene has CDR1 LGHDT and CDR2 YNNKEL (reference sequence). This CDR3 is CASSQDVGTLHF. The CDR3 coding sequence is TGTGCCAGCAGCCAAGATGTGGGGACCCTCCACTTT.

The chain recombines TRBV5-1 with TRBJ1-1, with TRBD1 as a possible D gene (5 bases). The CDR3 runs to 14 residues. V was clipped by 3 bases and J by 1 base, with 10 bases between them. Germline-derived CDR1 and CDR2 are SGHRS and YFSETQ. CDR3 DNA: TGCGCCAGCAGCTGGGGGGACGAGAACACTGAAGCTTTCTTT. As protein: CASSWGDENTEAFF.

The V gene is TRBV20-1, the J gene TRBJ1-5; D remains ambiguous. CDR3 length: 13 residues. Germline V CDR1 and CDR2: DFQATT, SNEGSKA (reference sequence). The V gene lost 3 bases and the J gene lost 0 bases, with 6 bases spanning the gap. The CDR3 here is CSASGFSNQPQHF. CDR3 in DNA: TGCAGTGCTAGCGGCTTTAGCAATCAGCCCCAGCATTTT.

The chain has TRBV25-1 and TRBJ2-5; 8 bases are a match to TRBD2. This CDR3 contains 15 residues. J lost 4 bases, V lost 7 bases, and 11 bases had no gene match. Germline CDR1 is MGHDK and CDR2 is SYGVNS. The CDR3 region is CASITSGPLGETQYF. CDR3 nucleotide sequence: TGTGCCAGCATTACTAGCGGACCCTTGGGAGAGACCCAGTACTTC.

This clonotype was detected many times. The gene calls are TRBV28 and TRBJ2-7; D is ambiguous. Germline lookup yields CDR1 MDHEN and CDR2 SYDVKM. The V end was cut by 6 bases, the J end by 5 bases, with 8 bases between. The CDR3 has 11 amino acids. The CDR3 loop is CASRAPHEQYF. The CDR3, as DNA: TGTGCCAGCAGGGCCCCCCACGAGCAGTACTTC.

The chain recombines TRBV6-2 or TRBV6-3 with TRBJ2-1; D gene ambiguous. V shed 6 bases and J shed 2 bases, with 8 bases lying between them. CDR1 and CDR2 from the germline V gene are MNHEY and SVGEGT. There are 13 residues in the CDR3. CDR3 nucleotides: TGTGCCAGCAGAAACTCGGCCTACAATGAGCAGTTCTTC. Translation gives CASRNSAYNEQFF.

The gene calls are TRBV6-2 or TRBV6-3 and TRBJ1-6; D might be TRBD1 (5 bases). Germline V gives CDR1 MNHEY, CDR2 SVGEGT. V was pared by 2 bases and J by 5 bases, with 10 bases between. This CDR3 comprises 15 residues. The CDR3 loop reads CASSYQGTNNSPLHF. The CDR3 DNA follows: TGTGCCAGCAGTTACCAGGGAACGAATAATTCACCCCTCCACTTT.

The rearrangement uses TRBV4-2 and TRBJ2-7; D is undetermined. Germline V gene data show CDR1 as LGHNA and CDR2 as YNFKEQ. CDR3 length: 15 amino acids. V was clipped by 0 bases and J by 1 base, with 10 bases between them. CDR3 nucleotides: TGTGCCAGCAGCCAAGATATGGGGATGTCCTACGAGCAGTACTTC. Protein sequence: CASSQDMGMSYEQYF.

As DNA, the CDR3 is TGTGCCACCCCCGAAGGCCCCCCTCTGGCTGAAGCTTTCTTT. This codes for CATPEGPPLAEAFF. J is TRBJ1-1 and V is TRBV24-1, with unresolved D. V lost 9 bases, J lost 6 bases, and 19 bases lay in between. CDR1 and CDR2 from the germline V gene are KGHDR and SFDVKD. This CDR3 is built from 14 residues.

The chain carries TRBV27 and TRBJ2-1; TRBD1 is a possible D gene (6 bases). V lost 3 bases to trimming and J lost 7 bases, with 13 bases between them. Per the germline V gene, CDR1 is MNHEY and CDR2 is SMNVEV (reference sequence). The CDR3 contains 14 residues. This CDR3 reads CASSFQGPMNEQFF. CDR3 nucleotides: TGTGCCAGCAGTTTCCAGGGGCCTATGAATGAGCAGTTCTTC.

The chain has TRBV20-1 and TRBJ2-1; 8 bases agree with TRBD1. The V and J ends lost 3 bases and 0 bases, in that order; junction bases with no gene match: 7. The CDR3 consists of 16 residues. The germline gives CDR1 DFQATT, CDR2 SNEGSKA (reference sequence). CDR3 nucleotides: TGCAGTGCTAGTAAGACAGGGGTGGACTCCTACAATGAGCAGTTCTTC. Amino acids: CSASKTGVDSYNEQFF.

This clonotype was seen repeatedly, ten times or more. The rearrangement links TRBV11-2 to TRBJ2-5; D remains unclear. The germline V gene encodes CDR1 SGHAT and CDR2 FQNNGV. Trimming removed 2 bases at V and 5 bases at J, with 12 bases between. The CDR3 has 14 amino acids. The chain's CDR3 is CASSLIVEHETQYF. DNA of the CDR3: TGTGCCAGCAGCTTAATTGTGGAGCACGAGACCCAGTACTTC.

This clonotype showed up just a few times. The chain couples TRBV20-1 to TRBJ1-6; D unresolved. CDR3 length: 13 residues. Germline V gene sequence: CDR1 DFQATT, CDR2 SNEGSKA (reference sequence). V lost 2 bases and J 4 bases, leaving 6 bases between the germline ends. The CDR3 sequence is CSARPGYNSPLHF. The CDR3 DNA reads as TGCAGTGCTAGACCTGGATATAATTCACCCCTCCACTTT.